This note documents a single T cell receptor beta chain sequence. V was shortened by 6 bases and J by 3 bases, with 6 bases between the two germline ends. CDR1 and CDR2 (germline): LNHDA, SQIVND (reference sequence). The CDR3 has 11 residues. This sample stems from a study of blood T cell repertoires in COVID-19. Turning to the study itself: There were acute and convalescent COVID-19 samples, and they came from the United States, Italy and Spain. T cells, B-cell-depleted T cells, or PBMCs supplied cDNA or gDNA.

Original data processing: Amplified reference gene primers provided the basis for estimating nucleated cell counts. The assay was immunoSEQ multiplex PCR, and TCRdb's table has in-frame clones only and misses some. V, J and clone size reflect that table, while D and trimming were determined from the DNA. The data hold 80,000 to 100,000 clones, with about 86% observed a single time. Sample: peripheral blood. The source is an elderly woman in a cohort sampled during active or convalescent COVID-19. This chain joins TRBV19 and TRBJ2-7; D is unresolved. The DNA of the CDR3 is TGTGCCAGTAGGTCCAGCTACGAGCAGTACTTC. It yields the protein CASRSSYEQYF.